This TCR beta chain is from a study of blood T cell repertoires in COVID-19. Study-level information: The samples span acute and convalescent COVID-19 from the United States, Italy and Spain. The cDNA or gDNA used as material had been derived from T cells, B-cell-depleted T cells, or PBMCs.

Germline values: CDR1 MGHRA, CDR2 YSYEKL. The CDR3 loop spans 17 amino acids. Trimming removed 0 bases at V and 5 bases at J, with 19 bases between. The authors' processing: Using reference gene primer amplification, nucleated cell counts were estimated. Profiling relied on immunoSEQ multiplex PCR, and the TCRdb table lists in-frame clones only, not all of them. The D gene and trimming were derived from the DNA, and the V and J assignments and clone size from that table. Counted here are about 400,000 clones, around 84% occurring once; the ten biggest clones make up about 3%. This TCR derives from a human donor in a cohort sampled during active COVID-19. Sequenced: peripheral blood. V usage is TRBV4-1 and J usage is TRBJ1-2; tentative D call: TRBD1 (5 bases). CDR3 in DNA: TGCGCCAGCAGCCAAGAATATGGGGCAGACAACTTTTATGGCTACACCTTC. It specifies CASSQEYGADNFYGYTF.